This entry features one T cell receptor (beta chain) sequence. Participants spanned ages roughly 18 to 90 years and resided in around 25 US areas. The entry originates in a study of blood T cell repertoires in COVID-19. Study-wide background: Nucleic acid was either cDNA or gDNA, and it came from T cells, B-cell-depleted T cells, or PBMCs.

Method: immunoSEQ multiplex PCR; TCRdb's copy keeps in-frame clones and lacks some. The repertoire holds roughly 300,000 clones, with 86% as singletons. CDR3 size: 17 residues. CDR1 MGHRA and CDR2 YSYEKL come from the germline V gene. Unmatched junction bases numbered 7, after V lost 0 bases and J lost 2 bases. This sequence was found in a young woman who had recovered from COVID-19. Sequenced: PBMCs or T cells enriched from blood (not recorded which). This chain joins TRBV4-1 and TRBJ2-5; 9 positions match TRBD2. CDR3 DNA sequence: TGCGCCAGCAGCCAAGATCGCCGGGCGGGAGGGCAAGAGACCCAGTACTTC. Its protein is CASSQDRRAGGQETQYF.